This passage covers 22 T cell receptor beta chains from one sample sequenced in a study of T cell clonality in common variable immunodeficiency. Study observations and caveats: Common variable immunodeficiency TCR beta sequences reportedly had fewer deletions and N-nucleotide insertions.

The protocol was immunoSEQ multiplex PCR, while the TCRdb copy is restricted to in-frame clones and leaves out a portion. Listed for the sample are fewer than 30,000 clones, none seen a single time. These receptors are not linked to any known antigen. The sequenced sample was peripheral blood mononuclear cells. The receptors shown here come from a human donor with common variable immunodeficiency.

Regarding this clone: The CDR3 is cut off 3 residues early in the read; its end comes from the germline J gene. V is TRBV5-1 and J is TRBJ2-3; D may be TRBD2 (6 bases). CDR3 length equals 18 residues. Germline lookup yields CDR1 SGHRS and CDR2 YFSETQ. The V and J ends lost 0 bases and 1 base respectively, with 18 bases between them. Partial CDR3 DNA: TGCGCCAGCAGCTTGGGCGGTCGGGCTAGCGTTCGCACAGATACG. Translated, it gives CASSLGGRASVRTDT. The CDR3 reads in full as CASSLGGRASVRTDTQYF.

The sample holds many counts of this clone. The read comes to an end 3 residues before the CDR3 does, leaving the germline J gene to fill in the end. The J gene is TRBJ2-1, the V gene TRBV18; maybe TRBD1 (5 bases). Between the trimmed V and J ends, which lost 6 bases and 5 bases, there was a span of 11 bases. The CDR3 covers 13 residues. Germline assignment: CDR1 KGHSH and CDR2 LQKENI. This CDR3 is CASSQQDNNEQFF. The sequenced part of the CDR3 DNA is TGTGCCAGCTCGCAACAGGATAACAATGAG.

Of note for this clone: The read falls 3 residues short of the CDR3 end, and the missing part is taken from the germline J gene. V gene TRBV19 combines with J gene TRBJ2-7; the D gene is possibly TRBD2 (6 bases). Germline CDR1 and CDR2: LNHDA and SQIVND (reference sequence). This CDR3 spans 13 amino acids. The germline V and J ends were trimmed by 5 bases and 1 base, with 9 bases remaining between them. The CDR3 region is CASSPGTSYEQYF. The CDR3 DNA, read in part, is TGTGCCAGTAGTCCTGGGACTTCCTACGAG.

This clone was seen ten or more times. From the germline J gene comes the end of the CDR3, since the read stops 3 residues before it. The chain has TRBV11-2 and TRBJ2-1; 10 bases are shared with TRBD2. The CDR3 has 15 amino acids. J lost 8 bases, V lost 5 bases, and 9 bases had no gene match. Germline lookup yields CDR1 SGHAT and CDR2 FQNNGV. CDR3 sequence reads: CASSIQLGTSDEQFF. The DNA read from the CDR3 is TGTGCCAGCAGCATACAACTCGGGACTAGCGATGAG.

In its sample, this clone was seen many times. The CDR3 here is CASSLDSRGGDSYEQYF. The covered CDR3 bases are TGCGCCAGCAGCTTAGACAGTCGCGGTGGGGACTCCTACGAG. The chain joins TRBV5-1 to TRBJ2-7, with a possible D match to TRBD1 (5 bases). Read coverage stops 3 residues before the CDR3 terminus; the germline J gene supplies the remainder. Germline-derived CDR1 and CDR2 are SGHRS and YFSETQ. V lost 2 bases to trimming and J lost 0 bases, with 18 bases between them. The CDR3 spans 17 residues.

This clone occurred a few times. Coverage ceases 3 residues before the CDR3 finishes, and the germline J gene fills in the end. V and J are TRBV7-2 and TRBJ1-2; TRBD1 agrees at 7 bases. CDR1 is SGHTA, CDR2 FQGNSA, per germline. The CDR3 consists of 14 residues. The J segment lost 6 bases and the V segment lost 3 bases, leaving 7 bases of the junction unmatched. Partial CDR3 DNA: TGTGCCAGCAGCTTCCTGACAGGGTTTCATGGC. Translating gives CASSFLTGFHG. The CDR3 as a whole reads CASSFLTGFHGYTF.

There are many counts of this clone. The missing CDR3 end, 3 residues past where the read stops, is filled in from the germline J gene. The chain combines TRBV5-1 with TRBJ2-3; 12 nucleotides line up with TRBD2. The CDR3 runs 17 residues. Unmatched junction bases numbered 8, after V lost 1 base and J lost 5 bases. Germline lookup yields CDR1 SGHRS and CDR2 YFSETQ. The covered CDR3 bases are TGCGCCAGCAGCTTGAAGGAGACTAGCGGGGGCCGAGATACG. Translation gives CASSLKETSGGRDT. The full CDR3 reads CASSLKETSGGRDTQYF.

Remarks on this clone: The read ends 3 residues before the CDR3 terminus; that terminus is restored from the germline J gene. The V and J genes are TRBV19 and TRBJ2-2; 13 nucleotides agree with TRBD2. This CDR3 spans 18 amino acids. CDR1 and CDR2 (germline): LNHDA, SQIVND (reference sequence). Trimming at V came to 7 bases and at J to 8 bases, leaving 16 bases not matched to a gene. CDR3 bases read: TGTGCCAGTAACGACAGGGGGCCACTAGCGGGAGGGTTTGGGGAG. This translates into CASNDRGPLAGGFGE. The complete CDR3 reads CASNDRGPLAGGFGELFF.

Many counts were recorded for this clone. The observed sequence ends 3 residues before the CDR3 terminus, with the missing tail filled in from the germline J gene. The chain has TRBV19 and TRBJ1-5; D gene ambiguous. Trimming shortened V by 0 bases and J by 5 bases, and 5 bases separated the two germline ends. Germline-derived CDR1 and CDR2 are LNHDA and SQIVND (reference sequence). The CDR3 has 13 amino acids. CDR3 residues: CASSIDHYQPQHF. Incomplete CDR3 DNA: TGTGCCAGTAGTATAGATCACTATCAGCCC.

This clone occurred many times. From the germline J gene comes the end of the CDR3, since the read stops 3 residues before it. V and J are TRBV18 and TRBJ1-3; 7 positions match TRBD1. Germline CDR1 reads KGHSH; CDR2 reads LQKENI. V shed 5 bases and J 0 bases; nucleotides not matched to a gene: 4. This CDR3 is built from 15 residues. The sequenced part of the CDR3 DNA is TGTGCCAGCTCAGCGGACAGGTTCTCTGGAAACACC. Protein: CASSADRFSGNT. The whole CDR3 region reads CASSADRFSGNTIYF.

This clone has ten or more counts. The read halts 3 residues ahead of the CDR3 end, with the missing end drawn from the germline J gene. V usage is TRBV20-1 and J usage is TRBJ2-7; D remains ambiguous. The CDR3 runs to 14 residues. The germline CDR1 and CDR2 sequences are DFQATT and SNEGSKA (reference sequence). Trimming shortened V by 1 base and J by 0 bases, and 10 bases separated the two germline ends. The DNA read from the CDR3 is TGCAGTGCTAGAGGACTGATACTCTCCTACGAG. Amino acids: CSARGLILSYE. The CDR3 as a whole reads CSARGLILSYEQYF.

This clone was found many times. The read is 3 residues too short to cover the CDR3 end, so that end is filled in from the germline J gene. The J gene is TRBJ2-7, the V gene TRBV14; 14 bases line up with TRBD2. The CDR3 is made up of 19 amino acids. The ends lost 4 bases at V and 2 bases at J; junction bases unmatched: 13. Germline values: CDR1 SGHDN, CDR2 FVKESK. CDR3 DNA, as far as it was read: TGTGCCAGCAGCCGGGTCGGGACTAGCGGGAGCCCCGGGACCTACGAG. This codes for CASSRVGTSGSPGTYE. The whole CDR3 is CASSRVGTSGSPGTYEQYF.

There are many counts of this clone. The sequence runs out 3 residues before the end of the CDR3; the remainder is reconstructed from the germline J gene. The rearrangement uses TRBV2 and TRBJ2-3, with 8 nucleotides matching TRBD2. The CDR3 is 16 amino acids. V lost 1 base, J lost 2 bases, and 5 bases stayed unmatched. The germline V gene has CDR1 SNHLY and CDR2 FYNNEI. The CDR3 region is CASSEVTSGYTDTQYF. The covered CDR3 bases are TGTGCCAGCAGTGAAGTAACTAGCGGATACACAGATACG.

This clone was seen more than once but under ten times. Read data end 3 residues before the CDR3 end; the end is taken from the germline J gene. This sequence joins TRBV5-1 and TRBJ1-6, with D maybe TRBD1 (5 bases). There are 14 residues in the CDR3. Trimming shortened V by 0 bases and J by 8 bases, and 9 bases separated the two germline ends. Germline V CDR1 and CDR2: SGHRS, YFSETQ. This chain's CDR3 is CASSLGAQDSPLHF. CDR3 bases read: TGCGCCAGCAGCTTGGGGGCACAGGATTCACCC. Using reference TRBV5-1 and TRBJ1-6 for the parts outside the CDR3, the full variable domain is KAGVTQTPRYLIKTRGQQVTLSCSPISGHRSVSWYQQTPGQGLQFLFEYFSETQRNKGNFPGRFSGRQFSNSRSEMNVSTLELGDSALYLCASSLGAQDSPLHFGNGTRLTVT.

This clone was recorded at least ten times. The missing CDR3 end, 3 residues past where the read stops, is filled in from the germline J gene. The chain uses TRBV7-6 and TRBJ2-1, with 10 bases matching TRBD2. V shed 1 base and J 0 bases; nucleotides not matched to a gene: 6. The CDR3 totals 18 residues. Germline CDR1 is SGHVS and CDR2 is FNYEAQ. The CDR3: CASSLVAGGIISYNEQFF. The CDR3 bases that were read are TGTGCCAGCAGCTTAGTAGCGGGAGGTATAATCTCCTACAATGAG. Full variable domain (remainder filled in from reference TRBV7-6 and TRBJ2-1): GAGVSQSPRYKVTKRGQDVALRCDPISGHVSLYWYRQALGQGPEFLTYFNYEAQQDKSGLPNDRFSAERPEGSISTLTIQRTEQRDSAMYRCASSLVAGGIISYNEQFFGPGTRLTVL.

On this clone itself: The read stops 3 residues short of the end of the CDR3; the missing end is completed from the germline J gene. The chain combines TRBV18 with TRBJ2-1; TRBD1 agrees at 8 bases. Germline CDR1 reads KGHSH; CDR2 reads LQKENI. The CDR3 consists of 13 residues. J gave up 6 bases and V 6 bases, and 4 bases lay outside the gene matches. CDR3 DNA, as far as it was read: TGTGCCAGCTCTAGACAGGGGATCAATGAG. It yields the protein CASSRQGINE. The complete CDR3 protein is CASSRQGINEQFF.

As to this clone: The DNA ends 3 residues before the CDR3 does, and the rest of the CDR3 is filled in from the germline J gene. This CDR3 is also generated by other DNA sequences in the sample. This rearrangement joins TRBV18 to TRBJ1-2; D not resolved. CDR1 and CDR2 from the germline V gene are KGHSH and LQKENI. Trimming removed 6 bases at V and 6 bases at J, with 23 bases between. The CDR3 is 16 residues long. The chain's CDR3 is CASSQKAGGGGDGYTF. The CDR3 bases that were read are TGTGCCAGCTCGCAAAAGGCCGGCGGAGGTGGAGATGGC.

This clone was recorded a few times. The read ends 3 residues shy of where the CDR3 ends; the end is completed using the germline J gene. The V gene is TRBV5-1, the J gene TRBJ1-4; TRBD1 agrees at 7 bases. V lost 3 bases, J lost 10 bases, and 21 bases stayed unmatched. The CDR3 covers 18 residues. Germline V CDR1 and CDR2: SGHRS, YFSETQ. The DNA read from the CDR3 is TGCGCCAGCAGCTCTACGACAGGGTCGTCAGTAAATTGTGGAAAA. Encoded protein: CASSSTTGSSVNCGK. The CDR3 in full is CASSSTTGSSVNCGKLFF.

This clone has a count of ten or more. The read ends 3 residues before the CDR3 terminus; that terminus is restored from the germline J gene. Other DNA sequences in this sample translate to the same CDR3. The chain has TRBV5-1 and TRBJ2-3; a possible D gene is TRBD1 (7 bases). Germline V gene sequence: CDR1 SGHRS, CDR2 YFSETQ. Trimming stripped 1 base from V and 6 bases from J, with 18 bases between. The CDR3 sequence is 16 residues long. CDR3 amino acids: CASSLRLAGGGDTQYF. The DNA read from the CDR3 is TGCGCCAGCAGCTTGCGTCTGGCAGGGGGAGGTGATACG.

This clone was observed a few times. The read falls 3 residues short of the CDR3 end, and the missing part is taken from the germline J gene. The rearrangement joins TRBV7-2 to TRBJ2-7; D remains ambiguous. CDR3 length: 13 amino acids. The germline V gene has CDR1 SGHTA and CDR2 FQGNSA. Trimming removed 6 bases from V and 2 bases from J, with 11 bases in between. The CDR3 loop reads CASSNVGPYEQYF. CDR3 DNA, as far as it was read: TGTGCCAGCAGTAATGTCGGTCCCTACGAG.

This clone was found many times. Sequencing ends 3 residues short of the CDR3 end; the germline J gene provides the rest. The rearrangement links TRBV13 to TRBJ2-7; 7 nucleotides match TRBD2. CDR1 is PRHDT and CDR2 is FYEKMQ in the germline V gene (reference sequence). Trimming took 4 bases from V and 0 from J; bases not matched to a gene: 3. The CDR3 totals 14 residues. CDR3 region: CASSYGTNSYEQYF. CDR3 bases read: TGTGCCAGCAGCTACGGGACTAACTCCTACGAG.

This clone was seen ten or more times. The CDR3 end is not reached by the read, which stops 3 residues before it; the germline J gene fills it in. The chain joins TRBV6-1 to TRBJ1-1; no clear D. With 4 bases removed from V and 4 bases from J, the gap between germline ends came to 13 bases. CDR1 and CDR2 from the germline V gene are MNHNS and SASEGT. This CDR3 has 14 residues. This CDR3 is CASSGGGSATEAFF. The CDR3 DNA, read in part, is TGTGCCAGCAGTGGCGGCGGGTCTGCCACTGAA.